The 13 T cell receptor beta chains listed next were all sequenced from one sample in a study of cytomegalovirus exposure and HLA in healthy donors. The PCR was carried out with 60 Vbeta primers and 13 Jbeta primers. Profiled with immunoSEQ multiplex PCR; TCRdb holds only in-frame clones, not every one. This sample contains around 100,000 clones. Source material: PBMCs. The receptors here all came from a man aged 50-60 years in good health and CMV-seronegative.

The chain is built from TRBV5-4 and TRBJ1-3; weak D call: TRBD1 (6 bases). Trimming shortened V by 3 bases and J by 0 bases, and 16 bases separated the two germline ends. Germline V lookup: CDR1 SGHNT, CDR2 YYREEE (reference sequence). This CDR3 is 17 amino acids long. CDR3 bases: TGTGCCAGCAGCTCGGGTGGGGGCTTCAGCTCTGGAAACACCATATATTTT. Its translation: CASSSGGGFSSGNTIYF.

CDR3 loop: CASSVTQAGGYTF. The CDR3 DNA sequence: TGTGCCAGCAGTGTAACTCAGGCGGGTGGCTACACCTTC. This sequence joins TRBV6-6 and TRBJ1-2; D unresolved. Per germline, CDR1 MNHNY and CDR2 SVGAGI (reference sequence). Trimming removed 5 bases at V and 7 bases at J, with 14 bases between. This CDR3 contains 13 residues.

The genes are TRBV29-1 and TRBJ2-1; 9 bases map to TRBD2. Looked up from germline, CDR1 is SQVTM and CDR2 is ANQGSEA. The CDR3 runs to 16 residues. The V and J ends lost 2 bases and 0 bases, in that order; junction bases with no gene match: 5. CDR3 protein: CSVEQGSGSSYNEQFF. The DNA of the CDR3 is TGCAGCGTTGAACAGGGTAGCGGGAGCTCCTACAATGAGCAGTTCTTC.

The chain is built from TRBV13 and TRBJ2-5; TRBD2 matches at 14 bases. The germline V gene has CDR1 PRHDT and CDR2 FYEKMQ (reference sequence). The V segment lost 4 bases and the J segment 2 bases; nucleotides outside the gene matches: 9. There are 18 residues in the CDR3. The CDR3 loop is CASSSGLAGGSVQETQYF. CDR3 DNA sequence: TGTGCCAGCAGCTCAGGACTAGCGGGGGGCTCAGTACAAGAGACCCAGTACTTC.

The chain carries TRBV19 and TRBJ1-1; D may be TRBD1 (5 bases). Germline CDR1 and CDR2: LNHDA and SQIVND (reference sequence). This CDR3 region has 13 residues. V shed 7 bases and J shed 6 bases, with 15 bases lying between them. In DNA form, the CDR3 reads TGTGCCAGTACCCCGGGGGGGAGGCCTGAAGCTTTCTTT. Its protein product is CASTPGGRPEAFF.

The V call is TRBV18, the J call TRBJ1-1; D perhaps matches TRBD1 (6 bases). The CDR3 has 15 amino acids. The germline CDR1 and CDR2 sequences are KGHSH and LQKENI. Deletions cut 6 bases from V and 0 bases from J, with 14 bases between. This chain's CDR3 is CASSREGGVNTEAFF. The CDR3 DNA follows: TGTGCCAGCTCCCGGGAGGGGGGGGTGAACACTGAAGCTTTCTTT.

The rearrangement links TRBV18 to TRBJ2-3, with a possible D match to TRBD2 (5 bases). This CDR3 spans 13 amino acids. Trimming removed 4 bases at V and 1 base at J, with 6 bases between. CDR1 KGHSH and CDR2 LQKENI come from the germline V gene. The CDR3 loop reads CASSLSGTDTQYF. CDR3 DNA sequence: TGTGCCAGCTCACTTAGCGGCACAGATACGCAGTATTTT.

The CDR3 sequence: CASSKDRAGTPYEQYF. The CDR3 nucleotides read TGTGCCAGCAGTAAGGACAGGGCGGGAACACCCTACGAGCAGTACTTC. This rearrangement joins TRBV27 to TRBJ2-7, with 8 positions matching TRBD1. After removal of 5 bases from V and 2 bases from J, the junction contained 11 bases not matched to a gene. The CDR3 sequence is 16 residues long. Looked up from germline, CDR1 is MNHEY and CDR2 is SMNVEV (reference sequence).

The genes are TRBV29-1 and TRBJ2-3, with D uncertain. The CDR3 has 13 amino acids. Germline V gene sequence: CDR1 SQVTM, CDR2 ANQGSEA. The germline V and J ends were trimmed by 4 bases and 2 bases, with 10 bases remaining between them. The CDR3 is CSVAGRNTDTQYF. The CDR3 nucleotides read TGCAGCGTTGCAGGCAGGAACACAGATACGCAGTATTTT.

The chain couples TRBV7-2 to TRBJ2-7; no clear D gene. The V end was cut by 1 base, the J end by 3 bases, with 10 bases between. CDR1 and CDR2 (germline): SGHTA, FQGNSA. CDR3 length equals 14 residues. The CDR3 reads CASSLVADYYEQYF. The CDR3 DNA follows: TGTGCCAGCAGCTTAGTCGCGGATTACTACGAGCAGTACTTC.

The V gene is TRBV4-1, the J gene TRBJ1-4; no definite D call. Germline V gene data show CDR1 as MGHRA and CDR2 as YSYEKL. The CDR3 is 16 amino acids. Trimming took off 4 bases at V and 5 bases at J, with 17 bases between the two ends. CDR3 in amino acids: CASSRNILPPNEKLFF. CDR3 in DNA: TGCGCCAGCAGCCGAAATATACTCCCCCCAAATGAAAAACTGTTTTTT.

The chain recombines TRBV10-3 with TRBJ2-1, with D maybe TRBD2 (7 bases). CDR3 length: 17 amino acids. Germline CDR1 ENHRY, CDR2 SYGVKD. V was trimmed by 6 bases and J by 5 bases, leaving 23 bases between them. The CDR3 DNA sequence: TGTGCCATCAGATCCCTCCTTGGCGGGGGCCCCAACAATGAGCAGTTCTTC. Protein sequence: CAIRSLLGGGPNNEQFF.

The chain is built from TRBV19 and TRBJ2-1; TRBD2 agrees at 9 bases. CDR1 and CDR2 from the germline V gene are LNHDA and SQIVND (reference sequence). With 3 bases clipped from V and 4 bases from J, the junction kept 7 bases outside the gene matches. The length of the CDR3 is 16 residues. The CDR3 coding sequence is TGTGCCAGTAGTATCCCCTGGCGGGAGGGTTACAATGAGCAGTTCTTC. This codes for CASSIPWREGYNEQFF.